A selection of T cell receptor beta chains follows, all from one sample in a study of blood T cell repertoires in COVID-19. Profiling relied on immunoSEQ multiplex PCR, and the TCRdb table lists in-frame clones only, not all of them. In the table there are some 260,000 clones, about four fifths of which are singletons. The sequencing sample was made of peripheral blood. The receptors shown here come from a woman between 18 and 29 years old with acute or convalescent COVID-19. Each CDR3 is given with its conserved first and last residue. The D gene is left open where the match is weak. A row's size may be missing; if present it is once, few, many or a size class.

>TRBJ2-7|15|TRBV27|TRBD2|NA
TGTGCCAGCAGTTCCAGAGCGGGAGGGCCTTACGAGCAGTACTTC
CASSSRAGGPYEQYF
>TRBJ1-1|14|TRBV7-8|TRBD1|NA
TGTGCCAGCAGCTCCTGGGACAGGAACACTGAAGCTTTCTTT
CASSSWDRNTEAFF
>TRBJ1-6|16|TRBV5-4|NA|NA
TGTGCCAGCAGAACGGTTGGGTGGGGCCCTAATTCACCCCTCCACTTT
CASRTVGWGPNSPLHF
>TRBJ2-3|16|TRBV7-2|TRBD2|NA
TGTGCCAGCAGCTTAGCCGGACTAGCCCCCACAGATACGCAGTATTTT
CASSLAGLAPTDTQYF
>TRBJ2-1|17|TRBV5-8|TRBD2|NA
TGTGCCAGCAGCGCCTCCGCCCTAGCGGGAGTCCCCAATGAGCAGTTCTTC
CASSASALAGVPNEQFF
>TRBJ2-1|15|TRBV5-1|TRBD2|NA
TGCGCCAGCAGCTTTTGGACTAGCGGGAACAATGAGCAGTTCTTC
CASSFWTSGNNEQFF
>TRBJ2-1|14|TRBV7-2|NA|NA
TGTGCCAGCAGCTTAGTCGGGACATACAATGAGCAGTTCTTC
CASSLVGTYNEQFF
>TRBJ1-2|14|TRBV7-3|TRBD1|NA
TGTGCCAGCAGCTTATATGGGACAGGGGATGGCTACACCTTC
CASSLYGTGDGYTF
>TRBJ1-1|13|TRBV6-5|NA|few
TGTGCCAGCAAAATAGTCGGGAACACTGAAGCTTTCTTT
CASKIVGNTEAFF
>TRBJ1-1|17|TRBV7-8|NA|NA
TGTGCCAGCAGCTCCTCTCCCGGACAGTACATGAACACTGAAGCTTTCTTT
CASSSSPGQYMNTEAFF
>TRBJ1-1|18|TRBV30|NA|NA
TGTGCCTGGAGGAGAGTAATAAGGGGGAGTAAGCGCCCTCGTGAAGCTTTCTTT
CAWRRVIRGSKRPREAFF
>TRBJ1-3|17|TRBV18|NA|NA
TGTGCCAGCACGACTAAGGACAGAGTAAGCTCTGGAAACACCATATATTTT
CASTTKDRVSSGNTIYF
>TRBJ2-1|16|TRBV10-3|NA|few
TGTGCCATCAGGGGGGCAGCTAGCGGTAAATACAATGAGCAGTTCTTC
CAIRGAASGKYNEQFF
>TRBJ2-5|15|TRBV21-1|NA|NA
TGTGCCAGCACCACCAAGTTTGGAGAAAAAGAGACCCAGTACTTC
CASTTKFGEKETQYF
>TRBJ2-1|13|TRBV20-1|TRBD2|NA
TGCAGTGCTAGTCCCAGGACTAGCGGGAGACTGTTCTTC
CSASPRTSGRLFF
>TRBJ2-3|15|TRBV5-6|NA|NA
TGTGCCAGCGGATACCTAGCGACTAGCACAGATACGCAGTATTTT
CASGYLATSTDTQYF
>TRBJ1-1|12|TRBV30|NA|few
TGTGCCTGGAGAACGGGGGGTAAAGCGGCTTTCTTT
CAWRTGGKAAFF
>TRBJ1-2|15|TRBV27|NA|NA
TGTGCCAGCAGTTTTAGACAGACCCTTAACTATGGCTACACCTTC
CASSFRQTLNYGYTF
>TRBJ2-7|17|TRBV4-2|TRBD2|NA
TGTGCCAGCAGCCATCGACCCCTGACTAGCGGGACCTACGAGCAGTACTTC
CASSHRPLTSGTYEQYF
>TRBJ1-1|14|TRBV2|TRBD1|NA
TGTGCCAGGGGAGGACAGGGGGCCAGTACTGAAGCTTTCTTT
CARGGQGASTEAFF
>TRBJ2-7|11|TRBV29-1|NA|few
TGCAGCGTTGATACGGTATCTGGGCAGTACTTC
CSVDTVSGQYF
>TRBJ2-2|15|TRBV19|NA|many
TGTGCCAGTTCCGACCCCGGGAAAGTCACCGGGGAGCTGTTTTTT
CASSDPGKVTGELFF